The rows below give T cell receptor beta chains drawn from one sample of a study of response to subunit inactivated influenza vaccine. Each CDR3 protein gets one entry after TCRdb re-called the RT-PCR reads with MiXCR. The sample carries 170,000 or so distinct CDR3 sequences, roughly 10% recorded once. The sequencing used CD8+ T cells sorted from PBMCs, collected about 23 months after vaccination. The receptors here all came from a man aged 50-75 years who received an inactivated influenza vaccine. CDR3s include the opening cysteine and the closing phenylalanine or tryptophan. Fields, in order: V gene, D gene, clone size, J gene, CDR3 DNA, CDR3 protein. A D gene is named only where the DNA matches it firmly. The size entry is marked missing in some rows and otherwise reads once, few, many or a size class.

TRBV12-3/TRBV12-4,NA,many,TRBJ2-7,TGTGCCAGCAGTCCGGGACTTGTCTACGAGCAGTACTTC,CASSPGLVYEQYF
TRBV11-2,NA,few,TRBJ1-1,TGTGCCAGCAGCGCGACGGACAGCTTCGACACTGAAGCTTTCTTT,CASSATDSFDTEAFF
TRBV20-1,TRBD2,many,TRBJ2-3,TGCAGTGCTCCCGAACTAGCGGGGACTAGCACAGATACGCAGTATTTT,CSAPELAGTSTDTQYF
TRBV24-1,TRBD2,many,TRBJ2-3,TGTGCCACCAGTGATTTTGGGGACGGGGGAGGGCCTGGTTTCGCAGATACGCAGTATTTT,CATSDFGDGGGPGFADTQYF
TRBV9,TRBD2,few,TRBJ2-7,TGTGCCAGCAGCGAGGGACTAGCGGGAGTCTACGAGCAGTACTTC,CASSEGLAGVYEQYF
TRBV4-1,NA,many,TRBJ2-2,TGCGCCAGCAGCCAAGACACGACAGGCGCGAACACCGGGGAGCTGTTTTTT,CASSQDTTGANTGELFF
TRBV4-3,NA,NA,TRBJ2-1,TGCGCCAGCAGCCAAGATTTGGTAGCGGCAAGCTCCTACAATGAGCAGTTCTTC,CASSQDLVAASSYNEQFF
TRBV6-5,NA,NA,TRBJ2-6,TGTGCCAGCAGTTTGGGACCGCCGGGCGGGGCCAACGTCCTGACTTTC,CASSLGPPGGANVLTF
TRBV4-3,NA,few,TRBJ2-7,TGCGCCAGCAGCCAAGAGCTGACGGGCCGGTACGAGCAGTACTTC,CASSQELTGRYEQYF
TRBV29-1,NA,many,TRBJ2-2,TGCAGCGTTGAAACCGGGCCTCTGGACACCGGGGAGCTGTTTTTT,CSVETGPLDTGELFF
TRBV7-8,NA,many,TRBJ2-3,TGTGCCAGCAGCTTAGGGGCCGGGGGGCCCACAGATACGCAGTATTTT,CASSLGAGGPTDTQYF